This is a list of T cell receptor beta chains from one sample in a study of T cell responses to AZD1222 COVID-19 vaccine. Method: immunoSEQ multiplex PCR; TCRdb's copy keeps in-frame clones and lacks some. This table has over 100,000 clones, around 87% appearing once. The input for sequencing was peripheral blood, taken 28 days after the second AZD1222 dose. All receptors come from an adult who received the AZD1222 COVID-19 vaccine. CDR3s include the opening cysteine and the closing phenylalanine or tryptophan. Fields, in order: J gene, CDR3 length, D gene, V gene, clone size, CDR3 protein, CDR3 DNA. D genes are given only for firm matches. The size entry is marked missing in some rows and otherwise reads once, few, many or a size class.

>TRBJ2-7|14|.|TRBV21-1|.
CASRLTGSSYEQYF
TGTGCCAGCAGATTGACAGGGTCCTCCTACGAGCAGTACTTC
>TRBJ1-2|17|.|TRBV19|.
CASKTGAAKNARYGYTF
TGTGCCAGCAAAACCGGGGCCGCGAAAAACGCGCGATATGGCTACACCTTC
>TRBJ1-2|12|.|TRBV12-3/TRBV12-4|.
CASSSSSHGYTF
TGTGCCAGCAGTTCGTCTAGCCATGGCTACACCTTC
>TRBJ1-2|14|TRBD1|TRBV6-5|.
CAIAPVGTGQGYTF
TGTGCCATCGCTCCTGTGGGGACAGGGCAGGGCTACACCTTC
>TRBJ2-1|16|TRBD2|TRBV7-2|once
CASSLAGREVEDEQFF
TGTGCCAGCAGCTTAGCGGGACGGGAGGTCGAAGATGAGCAGTTCTTC
>TRBJ2-7|12|TRBD1|TRBV19|.
CASSDRGYEQYF
TGTGCCAGTAGCGACAGGGGCTACGAGCAGTACTTC
>TRBJ1-4|14|.|TRBV21-1|.
CASSIRQENEKLFF
TGTGCCAGCAGCATCCGACAGGAGAATGAAAAACTGTTTTTT
>TRBJ2-5|15|.|TRBV5-1|.
CASSPQVGSQETQYF
TGCGCCAGCAGCCCCCAGGTGGGATCCCAAGAGACCCAGTACTTC
>TRBJ2-3|12|TRBD2|TRBV7-9|.
CASSYGLDSQYF
TGTGCCAGCAGCTATGGACTAGATTCGCAGTATTTT
>TRBJ1-1|15|TRBD1|TRBV6-5|.
CASSSSGTGNTEAFF
TGTGCCAGCAGTAGTAGCGGGACAGGGAACACTGAAGCTTTCTTT
>TRBJ2-5|17|TRBD2|TRBV30|.
CAWGLGLAGLYQETQYF
TGTGCCTGGGGCTTGGGGCTAGCGGGATTGTACCAAGAGACCCAGTACTTC
>TRBJ2-7|12|.|TRBV18|many
CASSRDSSEQYF
TGTGCCAGCTCACGAGACAGTTCCGAGCAGTACTTC
>TRBJ2-3|16|.|TRBV7-2|.
CASSLRSRVRTDTQYF
TGTGCCAGCAGCCTACGGTCTAGGGTACGCACAGATACGCAGTATTTT
>TRBJ2-7|15|.|TRBV10-3|.
CAISEGGPGTYEQYF
TGTGCCATCAGTGAGGGGGGTCCCGGGACCTACGAGCAGTACTTC
>TRBJ1-1|16|.|TRBV7-2|.
CASSLIIGVRDTEAFF
TGTGCCAGCAGCTTAATCATCGGGGTTCGGGACACTGAAGCTTTCTTT
>TRBJ1-2|11|.|TRBV6-2/TRBV6-3|once
CASSSMVGYTF
TGTGCCAGCAGTTCGATGGTTGGCTACACCTTC
>TRBJ1-2|13|.|TRBV6-4|.
CASSEGPGVGYTF
TGTGCCAGCAGTGAGGGCCCGGGGGTTGGCTACACCTTC
>TRBJ2-6|17|TRBD1|TRBV2|.
CASTEGTALTGANVLTF
TGTGCCAGCACCGAAGGGACAGCTCTTACTGGGGCCAACGTCCTGACTTTC
>TRBJ2-1|15|.|TRBV19|.
CASSIKDEPENEQFF
TGTGCCAGTAGTATTAAGGACGAACCCGAGAATGAGCAGTTCTTC
>TRBJ2-3|19|TRBD2|TRBV4-3|.
CASSGRAGGRYPSTDTQYF
TGCGCCAGCAGCGGTCGCGCGGGGGGGCGTTACCCTAGCACAGATACGCAGTATTTT
>TRBJ2-3|16|.|TRBV5-4|.
CASSLAGRPSTDTQYF
TGTGCCAGCAGCTTGGCGGGGAGGCCCAGCACAGATACGCAGTATTTT
>TRBJ1-5|17|TRBD1|TRBV6-6|.
CASSPTAGTGDNQPQHF
TGTGCCAGCAGTCCTACCGCCGGGACAGGGGACAATCAGCCCCAGCATTTT
>TRBJ2-1|12|.|TRBV6-5|.
CASSYSPDEQFF
TGTGCCAGCAGTTACTCCCCCGACGAGCAGTTCTTC
>TRBJ2-7|12|.|TRBV7-8|.
CASSLYEYEQYF
TGTGCCAGCAGCTTATATGAGTACGAGCAGTACTTC
>TRBJ1-2|15|.|TRBV7-9|.
CASSDIDRRTYGYTF
TGTGCCAGCAGCGATATAGACAGGCGGACCTATGGCTACACCTTC
>TRBJ2-5|12|TRBD1|TRBV29-1|once
CSVLGGTETQYF
TGCAGCGTTCTAGGGGGCACAGAGACCCAGTACTTC
>TRBJ2-3|19|TRBD1|TRBV11-3|.
CASSLGPGQGPSPTDTQYF
TGTGCCAGCAGCTTAGGGCCGGGACAGGGTCCGTCTCCGACAGATACGCAGTATTTT
>TRBJ2-4|16|.|TRBV13|.
CASSLVEGLDKNIQYF
TGTGCCAGCAGCTTAGTGGAGGGGTTGGACAAAAACATTCAGTACTTC